Included here is one T cell receptor beta chain sequence, with context. Here immunoSEQ multiplex PCR was the method, and the copy in TCRdb shows in-frame clones only, minus some. There are 45,000 to 60,000 clones in the sample; around 96% occur only once, and 0.39% lies in the top ten. This entry is derived from a study of technical replicates of blood from a handful of donors. The CDR3 has 15 residues. The V end was cut by 0 bases, the J end by 0 bases, with 6 bases between. Germline CDR1 and CDR2: SGHVS and FQNEAQ. The sequenced sample was T cells isolated from PBMCs. The TCR originated in a human donor in good health. The chain couples TRBV7-8 to TRBJ1-5; D perhaps matches TRBD1 (5 bases). CDR3 residues: CASSLAGVSNQPQHF. CDR3 coding DNA: TGTGCCAGCAGCTTAGCAGGGGTTAGCAATCAGCCCCAGCATTTT.